The rows below give T cell receptor beta chains drawn from one sample of a study of CD8 T cells in ankylosing spondylitis. TCRdb processed the 5' RACE reads anew with MiXCR; each CDR3 protein has one entry. This table holds around 480,000 distinct CDR3 sequences, 15% to 20% found once. Sequences were obtained from blood, either unsorted or a sorted T cell fraction (not recorded which). These TCRs come from a male donor with ankylosing spondylitis. The CDR3 runs from the conserved cysteine through the conserved F or W. D genes are given only for firm matches. Clone size is not always given. Where it is, it says once, few, many or a class for expanded clones.

v_call	j_call	d_call	clone_size	cdr3_nt	cdr3_aa
TRBV4-3	TRBJ2-4	NA	few	TGCGCCAGCAGCCAAGATGGTACGGTATCCGGAAGCGCCAAAAACATTCAGTACTTC	CASSQDGTVSGSAKNIQYF
TRBV12-3/TRBV12-4	TRBJ2-2	NA	many	TGTGCCAGCAGAGGGCTAGAGCCCACCGGGGAGCTGTTTTTT	CASRGLEPTGELFF
TRBV5-1	TRBJ2-7	NA	NA	TGCGCCAGCAGCTGGGTGGACGGCGTCGGCGAGCAGTACTTC	CASSWVDGVGEQYF
TRBV29-1	TRBJ2-4	NA	many	TGCAGCGTTGGGGAGGTGGGAGAATATGACATTCAGTACTTC	CSVGEVGEYDIQYF
TRBV7-8	TRBJ2-6	TRBD1	few	TGTGCCAGCAGCTTAGTTCCAGGGACAGGGGCTGGGGCCAACGTCCTGACTTTC	CASSLVPGTGAGANVLTF
TRBV4-2	TRBJ2-2	NA	NA	TGTGCCAGCAGCCCGTTCGGGGGTCCGAACACCGGGGAGCTGTTTTTT	CASSPFGGPNTGELFF
TRBV7-9	TRBJ2-3	TRBD2	few	TGTGCCAGCAGCCGACTAGCGGGACAAGATACGCAGTATTTT	CASSRLAGQDTQYF
TRBV7-8	TRBJ2-1	NA	few	TGTGCCAGCAGCCGGGACTCCACCTACAATGAGCAGTTCTTC	CASSRDSTYNEQFF
TRBV6-2/TRBV6-3	TRBJ1-1	NA	NA	TGTGCCAGCAGCCTCGTGTTGACCACTGAAGCTTTCTTT	CASSLVLTTEAFF
TRBV7-3	TRBJ2-7	TRBD1	few	TGTGCCAGCAGCTTAGACAGGGGAGATCTCCACGAGCAGTACTTC	CASSLDRGDLHEQYF
TRBV20-1	TRBJ1-5	TRBD1	few	TGCAGTGCCCGGACAGGGCAATATAGCAATCAGCCCCAGCATTTT	CSARTGQYSNQPQHF
TRBV24-1	TRBJ2-3	NA	many	TGTGCCACCGCCGGCTCACTAGGACCAGATACGCAGTATTTT	CATAGSLGPDTQYF
TRBV4-3	TRBJ2-2	TRBD2	many	TGCGCCAGCAGCCAAGAATCTAGCGGTCGTAACACCGGGGAGCTGTTTTTT	CASSQESSGRNTGELFF
TRBV7-2	TRBJ2-1	TRBD2	many	TGTGCCAGCAGCTCCGGGACTAGCTCCTACAATGAGCAGTTCTTC	CASSSGTSSYNEQFF
TRBV15	TRBJ1-2	NA	few	TGTGCCACCAGCCTGGGGGGAGATCGGCCCTATGGCTACACCTTC	CATSLGGDRPYGYTF
TRBV2	TRBJ2-2	TRBD2	once	TGTGCCAGCAGCCAGACTAGCGGGGGGAACACCGGGGAGCTGTTTTTT	CASSQTSGGNTGELFF
TRBV10-3	TRBJ2-1	NA	many	TGTGCCATCAGTGGTACGGACCGAACCTACAATGAGCAGTTCTTC	CAISGTDRTYNEQFF